A single sample gave rise to the 19 T cell receptor beta chains below, sequenced in a study of CD8 T cells in ankylosing spondylitis. The study, taken as a whole, reports: It appeared that ankylosing spondylitis blood was characterized by a TCR beta motif of fewer than 10 highly homologous variants.

TCRdb reprocessed the 5' RACE reads via MiXCR and lists one record per CDR3 protein. The table has about 540,000 distinct CDR3 sequences, about 13% seen once. These receptors have no known antigen. The specimen sequenced was blood, either unsorted or a sorted T cell fraction (not recorded which). Receptor source: a male donor with ankylosing spondylitis.

This clonotype was recorded many times. The chain has TRBV6-2 or TRBV6-3 and TRBJ2-7; D is uncertain. The V and J ends lost 6 bases and 3 bases respectively, with 12 bases between them. CDR1 and CDR2 (germline): MNHEY, SVGEGT. The CDR3 sequence is 13 residues long. CDR3 nucleotides: TGTGCCAGCAGGGAATCGAGGCGCTACGAGCAGTACTTC. Translation: CASRESRRYEQYF.

The chain carries TRBV20-1 and TRBJ2-1; tentative D call: TRBD2 (5 bases). CDR3 length: 14 amino acids. The V end was cut by 6 bases, the J end by 4 bases, with 16 bases between. The V gene's germline CDR1 is DFQATT and CDR2 SNEGSKA (reference sequence). The CDR3 region is CSAGLVTDYNEQFF. In DNA, the CDR3 is TGCAGTGCCGGACTCGTCACGGATTACAATGAGCAGTTCTTC.

This rearrangement joins TRBV5-6 to TRBJ2-7; TRBD2 matches 9 bases. The germline gives CDR1 SGHDT, CDR2 YYEEEE. The junction had 9 bases not matched to a gene; V was cut back by 4 bases and J by 7 bases. CDR3 length equals 14 residues. CDR3 nucleotide sequence: TGTGCCAGCAGCGCCGGGACTAGCCTTGGGGAGCAGTACGTC. It codes for CASSAGTSLGEQYV.

This clonotype has a handful of counts. J is TRBJ2-2 and V is TRBV10-3, with D possibly TRBD2 on 5 matching bases. The length of the CDR3 is 13 residues. V dropped 10 bases and J dropped 5 bases, with 14 bases sitting between them. CDR1 is ENHRY and CDR2 is SYGVKD in the germline V gene. DNA for the CDR3: TGTGCCACCGGGAAAGTTGAGACCGGGGAGCTGTTTTTT. Protein: CATGKVETGELFF.

The rearrangement joins TRBV19 to TRBJ1-1, with D tentatively TRBD1 (5 bases). V was pared by 9 bases and J by 3 bases, with 17 bases between. CDR1 and CDR2 (germline): LNHDA, SQIVND (reference sequence). The CDR3 spans 14 residues. The chain's CDR3 is CASNDGRVHTEAFF. DNA for the CDR3: TGTGCCAGCAATGACGGCAGGGTTCACACTGAAGCTTTCTTT.

The chain employs TRBV4-2 and TRBJ2-7, with D maybe TRBD2 (7 bases). The germline V gene has CDR1 LGHNA and CDR2 YNFKEQ. Trimming stripped 1 base from V and 6 bases from J, with 16 bases between. The length of the CDR3 is 15 residues. The CDR3 coding sequence is TGTGCCAGCAGCCAAGTAGGGGGGTCGGGGGGCGAGCAGTACTTC. It is translated as CASSQVGGSGGEQYF.

This clonotype turned up a few times. The chain joins TRBV7-2 to TRBJ1-2; D might be TRBD1 (5 bases). CDR1 and CDR2 from the germline V gene are SGHTA and FQGNSA. V lost 5 bases, J lost 5 bases, and 15 bases lay in between. The CDR3 has 14 amino acids. The CDR3: CASSPWAPGYGYTF. The CDR3 DNA sequence: TGTGCCAGCAGCCCTTGGGCGCCAGGGTATGGCTACACCTTC. The entire variable domain, with the rest obtained from reference TRBV7-2 and TRBJ1-2, is as follows: GAGVSQSPSNKVTEKGKDVELRCDPISGHTALYWYRQSLGQGLEFLIYFQGNSAPDKSGLPSDRFSAERTGGSVSTLTIQRTQQEDSAVYLCASSPWAPGYGYTFGSGTRLTVV.

This clonotype was recorded a few times. This chain uses TRBV10-3 with TRBJ1-1, with 7 bases aligning to TRBD1. V lost 5 bases, J lost 2 bases, and 5 bases stayed unmatched. This CDR3 has 14 amino acids. Per the germline V gene, CDR1 is ENHRY and CDR2 is SYGVKD. The CDR3 protein is CAISPDRINTEAFF. CDR3 sequence (DNA): TGTGCCATCAGTCCGGACAGGATTAACACTGAAGCTTTCTTT.

V is TRBV2 and J is TRBJ2-7; D uncertain. Trimming left V 3 bases short and J 3 bases short, with 6 bases between. This CDR3 comprises 12 residues. From germline, CDR1 is SNHLY and CDR2 FYNNEI. CDR3 coding DNA: TGTGCCAGCAGTGAGCTGAGCTACGAGCAGTACGTC. Translated: CASSELSYEQYV.

V and J are TRBV3-1 and TRBJ2-1, with D possibly being TRBD2 (5 bases). Trimming removed 1 base from V and 9 bases from J, with 16 bases in between. CDR1 and CDR2 (germline): LGHDT, YNNKEL (reference sequence). CDR3 length equals 15 residues. CDR3 in amino acids: CASSQVRGGRSEQFF. The DNA of the CDR3 is TGTGCCAGCAGCCAAGTTCGTGGTGGGAGAAGTGAGCAGTTCTTC.

V is TRBV19 and J is TRBJ2-1; D is uncertain. V was cut by 6 bases and J by 5 bases, with 11 bases left in between. Germline V gene lookup returns CDR1 LNHDA and CDR2 SQIVND (reference sequence). The CDR3 has 13 residues. CDR3 residues: CASSVVWDNEQFF. Here the CDR3 DNA reads TGTGCCAGTAGCGTGGTATGGGACAATGAGCAGTTCTTC.

This clonotype was observed a handful of times. The CDR3 DNA is TGTGCCAGCAGCTCTATATCTCAAGAGACCCAGTACTTC. Translated, it gives CASSSISQETQYF. J is TRBJ2-5 and V is TRBV14; D gene uncertain. Germline values: CDR1 SGHDN, CDR2 FVKESK. The ends were cut back, 5 bases at V and 2 bases at J, with 9 bases in the middle. The CDR3 is made up of 13 amino acids.

This clonotype has just a few counts. This chain connects TRBV4-1 to TRBJ2-1; either TRBD1 or TRBD2 may fit D (5 bases each). This CDR3 region has 16 residues. Germline loops: CDR1 MGHRA, CDR2 YSYEKL. Trimming removed 2 bases from V and 6 bases from J, with 17 bases in between. Written as DNA, the CDR3 is TGCGCCAGCAGCCAAAGGGTAATACTAGGGGTCAATGAGCAGTTCTTC. This encodes CASSQRVILGVNEQFF.

The table lists this clonotype with many counts. J is TRBJ1-5 and V is TRBV6-2 or TRBV6-3; D is uncertain. Germline values: CDR1 MNHEY, CDR2 SVGEGT. V lost 5 bases and J lost 2, with 13 bases in between. This CDR3 comprises 15 residues. The CDR3 here is CASSRTPEGNQPQHF. CDR3 bases: TGTGCCAGCAGTCGGACCCCCGAGGGCAATCAGCCCCAGCATTTT.

This clonotype turned up a few times. V gene TRBV5-1 combines with J gene TRBJ2-5, with a weak D call TRBD1 (5 bases). Germline loops: CDR1 SGHRS, CDR2 YFSETQ. Trimming took 2 bases from V and 5 from J, leaving 10 bases between them. CDR3 length: 13 amino acids. The DNA of the CDR3 is TGCGCCAGCAGCTTATGGGGCAGCGAGACCCAGTACTTC. It codes for CASSLWGSETQYF.

The sample holds a few counts of this clonotype. The chain couples TRBV5-1 to TRBJ2-7, with 8 bases that match TRBD2. CDR3 length equals 13 residues. With 4 bases clipped from V and 6 bases from J, the junction kept 6 bases outside the gene matches. Germline V CDR1 and CDR2: SGHRS, YFSETQ. CDR3 bases: TGCGCCAGCAGCCCCATAGCGGGAAGCGAGCAGTACGTC. Translated: CASSPIAGSEQYV.

This clonotype occurred many times. The chain links TRBV10-3 to TRBJ1-5, with 8 bases fitting TRBD1. The CDR3 has 14 amino acids. The germline V gene encodes CDR1 ENHRY and CDR2 SYGVKD. The trim removed 6 bases at V and 5 bases at J, leaving 6 bases unmatched. The CDR3 coding sequence is TGTGCCATCAGGCAGACAGGGGTTGATCAGCCCCAGCATTTT. It translates to CAIRQTGVDQPQHF.

The rearrangement uses TRBV10-3 and TRBJ2-2; the match to TRBD2 covers 16 bases. The CDR3 totals 18 residues. Unmatched junction bases numbered 7, after V lost 6 bases and J lost 3 bases. Germline V gives CDR1 ENHRY, CDR2 SYGVKD. CDR3 residues: CAIRRLGLAGGDTGELFF. DNA of the CDR3: TGTGCCATCAGACGATTGGGACTAGCGGGAGGGGACACCGGGGAGCTGTTTTTT.

This clonotype was detected a few times. V gene TRBV5-1 combines with J gene TRBJ2-1, with 8 bases lining up with TRBD1. From germline, CDR1 is SGHRS and CDR2 YFSETQ. V lost 4 bases, J lost 8 bases, and 8 bases stayed unmatched. The CDR3 has 14 residues. CDR3 bases: TGCGCCAGCAGCAAAGGACAGGGTTCGGATGAGCAGTTCTTC. The encoded protein is CASSKGQGSDEQFF.